The 11 T cell receptor beta chains presented below share a single source sample, sequenced in a study of OX40 agonist ivuxolimab in advanced cancers. TCRdb's table, derived via immunoSEQ multiplex PCR, lists solely in-frame clones and lacks some. The data hold tens of thousands of clones, with about 81% observed a single time. The sample was CD4+ or CD8+ T cells sorted from blood, taken in a trial of the OX40 agonist ivuxolimab. These receptor sequences come from an adult with an advanced solid tumor such as melanoma, head and neck, liver or kidney cancer.

Only one count was recorded for this clone. This sequence joins TRBV19 and TRBJ2-1; the match to TRBD1 covers 9 bases. The CDR3 covers 16 residues. Per germline, CDR1 LNHDA and CDR2 SQIVND (reference sequence). V lost 5 bases, J lost 6 bases, and 11 bases stayed unmatched. The CDR3 DNA reads TGTGCCAGTAGTTCCCCGACCGGGACAGGGCTCAATGAGCAGTTCTTC. Protein product: CASSSPTGTGLNEQFF.

J is TRBJ2-7 and V is TRBV5-4, with 8 bases that match TRBD1. Germline trimming cut 0 bases from V and 9 bases from J; bases unmatched to any gene: 5. Germline assignment: CDR1 SGHNT and CDR2 YYREEE (reference sequence). The length of the CDR3 is 13 residues. CDR3 residues: CASSLAETGVQYF. In nucleotides, the CDR3 is TGTGCCAGCAGCTTGGCCGAGACAGGGGTGCAGTACTTC.

This sequence joins TRBV4-1 and TRBJ1-6; tentatively, D is TRBD1 (5 bases). Trimming left V 1 base short and J 9 bases short, with 16 bases between. CDR1 and CDR2 from the germline V gene are MGHRA and YSYEKL. This CDR3 has 16 residues. The CDR3 protein is CASSQVRDPQSSPLHF. The CDR3 nucleotides read TGCGCCAGCAGCCAAGTTCGGGACCCTCAGAGTTCACCCCTCCACTTT.

This rearrangement joins TRBV6-1 to TRBJ2-7; D is uncertain. This CDR3 region has 13 residues. V gave up 6 bases and J gave up 3 bases, with 12 bases separating them. The germline CDR1 and CDR2 sequences are MNHNS and SASEGT. In nucleotides, the CDR3 is TGTGCCAGCAGACCCGATCCAATCTACGAGCAGTACTTC. Amino acid sequence: CASRPDPIYEQYF.

This clone appeared a few times. The rearrangement links TRBV6-1 to TRBJ1-2; TRBD1 might be the D (5 bases). The CDR3 runs to 11 residues. From germline, CDR1 is MNHNS and CDR2 SASEGT. Between the trimmed V and J ends, which lost 8 bases and 8 bases, there was a span of 12 bases. The CDR3 reads CASRQGAGYTF. The CDR3 DNA follows: TGTGCCAGCCGGCAAGGGGCCGGCTACACCTTC.

This chain joins TRBV15 and TRBJ2-7; D remains ambiguous. V dropped 0 bases and J dropped 6 bases, with 12 bases sitting between them. This CDR3 has 14 residues. Germline assignment: CDR1 LNHNV and CDR2 YYDKDF (reference sequence). In nucleotides, the CDR3 is TGTGCCACCAGCAGAGAGAGCTCTCTTTCCGAGCAGTACTTC. It is translated as CATSRESSLSEQYF.

Only one count was recorded for this clone. The V gene is TRBV6-1, the J gene TRBJ2-2, with 9 bases fitting TRBD1. V gave up 7 bases and J gave up 4 bases; unmatched junction bases: 7. The CDR3 sequence is 15 residues long. From germline, CDR1 is MNHNS and CDR2 SASEGT. The CDR3: CASIWTGVGTGELFF. In DNA form, the CDR3 reads TGTGCCAGCATTTGGACAGGGGTGGGCACCGGGGAGCTGTTTTTT.

The genes are TRBV2 and TRBJ1-5; TRBD1 matches at 7 bases. Losses at the gene ends were 5 bases for V and 0 bases for J; bases not matched to a gene: 4. CDR3 size: 15 residues. From germline, CDR1 is SNHLY and CDR2 FYNNEI. CDR3 DNA: TGTGCCAGCAGTTACAGGGGATTTAGCAATCAGCCCCAGCATTTT. Translated, it gives CASSYRGFSNQPQHF.

The chain employs TRBV18 and TRBJ1-4; D remains ambiguous. This CDR3 region has 13 residues. Germline values: CDR1 KGHSH, CDR2 LQKENI. The V and J ends lost 4 bases and 2 bases respectively, with 5 bases between them. This CDR3 is CASSRSTNEKLFF. CDR3 coding DNA: TGTGCCAGCTCACGCTCCACTAATGAAAAACTGTTTTTT.

V usage is TRBV11-1 and J usage is TRBJ2-3, with D possibly TRBD2 on 5 matching bases. The length of the CDR3 is 13 residues. The germline gives CDR1 SGHAT, CDR2 FQDESV (reference sequence). V was cut by 7 bases and J by 2 bases, with 10 bases left in between. For the CDR3, the DNA is TGTGCCAGCACAGAGCGGCTCACAGATACGCAGTATTTT. It is translated as CASTERLTDTQYF.

This rearrangement joins TRBV6-5 to TRBJ1-2; 10 nucleotides agree with TRBD1. From germline, CDR1 is MNHEY and CDR2 SVGAGI. The J segment lost 4 bases and the V segment lost 2 bases, leaving 7 bases of the junction unmatched. CDR3 length: 16 amino acids. The CDR3 loop is CASSYRDRGKGYGYTF. The CDR3 region has the DNA TGTGCCAGCAGTTACCGGGACAGGGGAAAAGGCTATGGCTACACCTTC.